This T cell receptor (beta chain) was identified during a study of molecular identifiers for immune sequencing clone quantification (dated by TCRdb to 2017 to 2018). For context, the study as a whole: For a replicate experiment, the RNA from either 20,000 or 100,000 naive CD8 T cells was divided into five aliquots, and four of those aliquots went on to sequencing. This methods study used CD8 T cells to benchmark TCR RNA copy counting and molecular-identifier clustering-based TCR repertoire sequencing (MIDCIRS). Summary of the overall study and its limitations: Highly expanded clone sizes could be underestimated if identical TCR molecules share a barcode. When barcode sub-clustering was omitted, TCR diversity was inflated by chimeric consensus sequences, with chimeras reaching as high as 47%. About 3 recovered TCR RNA copies per cell were obtained by modeling, versus roughly 10 by digital PCR, implying a capture efficiency of roughly 32%. In CMV-specific effector cells, over 97% of molecules were held by clones above 20 RNA copies, whereas under 1% of molecules were held by such clones in naive cells. Spiked-in Jurkat TCR RNA (approximately 10 copies' worth), which is not part of the donor repertoire, was contained in the naive libraries. Spiked-in Jurkat TCR RNA equal to a single cell's worth was reported to be detectable even within 1,200,000 naive CD8 T cells.

Library generation was performed with PCR. Sequencing used an Illumina HiSeq 4000. Bulk TCR libraries were generated as previously described, with the TCR primers listed in Table S5 used. Total RNA was purified with the Qiagen AllPrep DNA/RNA kit. Before analysis, reads from multiple sequencing runs of one library were combined. For the original study's pipeline: Reads were retained only if the reads had an exact TCR constant sequence, and the retained reads were trimmed to 150 nt and grouped according to their 12-nt molecular barcodes. Reads within each barcode group were sub-clustered using a 15% Levenshtein threshold, and quality-weighted consensus sequences were constructed for each RNA molecule. Non-functional sequences were excluded, and lower-count sequences lying one edit away from another sequence were also excluded. On the basis of fitting two negative binomial distributions, barcode sub-clusters with fewer than 20% of the maximum read count were discarded. The raw public reads went through TCRdb reprocessing: fastp at Q25, MiXCR clone calling, in-frame beta chains kept. Each entry is one CDR3 protein sequence, shown with its most common DNA and genes. For this entry, the V and J calls and clone size follow TCRdb and not the study's own pipeline. This sample has some 320,000 distinct CDR3 sequences in its table, and 20% to 25% of those were observed once. The ten biggest clones cover approximately 0.85% of the sample.

Libraries of naive CD8 T cells were generated from about 19,000 to 1,100,000 sorted cells, with 10%, 30% or 50% of the purified RNA used. Naive CD8 T cells, defined as CD8+CD4-CCR7+CD45RA+, were FACS-sorted into RLT Plus buffer on a BD FACSAria II. Detection sensitivity was tested by spiking Jurkat RNA equal to 9 to 10 TCR copies' worth into samples containing about 19,000-1,000,000 naive CD8 T cells. CD8 T cells were enriched with RosetteSep CD8+ T Cell Enrichment Cocktail and Ficoll-Paque, followed by ACK red cell lysis. Based on the germline V gene, the CDR1 and CDR2 sequences are SGHAT and FQNNGV. Including cysteine and phenylalanine, the CDR3 has 14 amino acids. Solely the CDR3 DNA is kept, with 42 bases framed from the first base. V and J lose 5 bases and 1 base, and a span of 10 bases separates them. This clonotype was counted only a few times. It has no known antigen specificity. Nothing much larger sits one base from this clone, and base qualities are not available.

The source of this sequence is a human donor in good health. Some libraries in this study had Jurkat cell RNA spiked in. The specimen sequenced was naive CD8+ T cells from blood, with Jurkat cell RNA spiked in. What this sample's cell subset or site label stands for: FACS-sorted CD8+CD4-CCR7+CD45RA+ naive T cells. The chain links TRBV11-2 with TRBJ2-3; the D gene cannot be resolved reliably. The bases are TGTGCCAGCAGCCCGAGTTGGGGCACAGATACGCAGTATTTT. This translates into CASSPSWGTDTQYF. The reference TRBV11-2 and TRBJ2-3 proteins fill in what lies around the CDR3, so the full variable domain reads EAGVAQSPRYKIIEKRQSVAFWCNPISGHATLYWYQQILGQGPKLLIQFQNNGVVDDSQLPKDRFSAERLKGVDSTLKIQPAKLEDSAVYLCASSPSWGTDTQYFGPGTRLTVL.